Described below is a single T cell receptor beta chain sequence and its context. Its matching antigen is unknown. This specimen belongs to a study of blood T cells in healthy people across ages. Study at large: Through template switching, about one barcoded beta molecule was captured per two T cells, as measured in model experiments.

This CDR3 comprises 14 residues. Between the trimmed V and J ends, which lost 3 bases and 3 bases, there was a span of 9 bases. For the second PCR, which ran for 7 to 11 cycles, a sample-barcoded 5' primer and a J-beta primer mix were used. TCRdb itself ran the 5' RACE reads through MiXCR, one entry per CDR3 protein. The sample holds more than 800,000 distinct CDR3 sequences, 40% to 50% seen once. Study-wide findings and caveats: Any changes in expanded clonotypes were possibly confounded, as donor CMV status remained unknown. Estimated diversity across one million T cells was deemed an underestimate.

Sequenced input: blood. The chain couples TRBV12-3 or TRBV12-4 to TRBJ1-5; D is ambiguous. The clonotype originates from a woman aged 60-75 years in good health. The CDR3 nucleotides are TGTGCCAGCAGTTTCGGAGGCCCCAATCAGCCCCAGCATTTT. Its translation: CASSFGGPNQPQHF.